These 5 T cell receptor beta chains share one sample of origin, sequenced in a study of blood T cell repertoires in COVID-19. The data were produced by immunoSEQ multiplex PCR, yet TCRdb's version contains in-frame clones alone and is incomplete. The table records about 190,000 clones, around 85% of them present only once. The sequencing sample was made of peripheral blood. These TCRs come from a man aged 45 to 65 who had recovered from COVID-19.

V gene TRBV29-1 combines with J gene TRBJ2-2; 8 bases are a match to TRBD1. The CDR3 has 13 amino acids. Germline CDR1 is SQVTM and CDR2 is ANQGSEA. J was trimmed by 7 bases and V by 6 bases; bases with no gene match: 7. CDR3 amino acids: CSVRRQGSGELFF. The CDR3 DNA follows: TGCAGCGTCCGGCGACAGGGGAGCGGGGAGCTGTTTTTT.

The gene calls are TRBV11-3 and TRBJ2-1; 7 nucleotides agree with TRBD1. V trimming: 0 bases; J trimming: 7 bases; junction bases outside the gene matches: 6. CDR1 is SGHNT and CDR2 is YENEEA in the germline V gene. This CDR3 is 15 amino acids long. The CDR3 region has the DNA TGTGCCAGCAGCTTAGACGGTGGACAGGAGAATGAGCAGTTCTTC. This sequence encodes CASSLDGGQENEQFF. Drawing the rest from reference TRBV11-3 and TRBJ2-1, the complete variable domain is EAGVVQSPRYKIIEKKQPVAFWCNPISGHNTLYWYLQNLGQGPELLIRYENEEAVDDSQLPKDRFSAERLKGVDSTLKIQPAELGDSAVYLCASSLDGGQENEQFFGPGTRLTVL.

This sequence joins TRBV18 and TRBJ1-6, with 8 bases lining up with TRBD1. The CDR3 has 16 amino acids. Germline lookup yields CDR1 KGHSH and CDR2 LQKENI. J lost 10 bases, V lost 4 bases, and 12 bases had no gene match. The CDR3 region is CASSLTGQGVGSPLHF. The DNA for the CDR3 is TGTGCCAGCTCACTAACAGGACAGGGCGTGGGATCACCCCTCCACTTT.

The chain links TRBV9 to TRBJ2-7; 7 bases align to TRBD1. The length of the CDR3 is 13 residues. J gave up 7 bases and V 2 bases, and 6 bases lay outside the gene matches. From germline, CDR1 is SGDLS and CDR2 YYNGEE. The DNA of the CDR3 is TGTGCCAGCAGCGTTAGGACAGGTGATGAGCAGTACTTC. It specifies CASSVRTGDEQYF. Combining the CDR3 with reference TRBV9 and TRBJ2-7 gives the whole variable domain DSGVTQTPKHLITATGQRVTLRCSPRSGDLSVYWYQQSLDQGLQFLIQYYNGEERAKGNILERFSAQQFPDLHSELNLSSLELGDSALYFCASSVRTGDEQYFGPGTRLTVT.

The gene calls are TRBV19 and TRBJ1-6, with D possibly being TRBD1 (5 bases). This CDR3 comprises 16 residues. Germline V gives CDR1 LNHDA, CDR2 SQIVND (reference sequence). Trimming cost V 5 bases and J 4 bases, with 15 bases left between them. The CDR3: CASSSDSYAYNSPLHF. For the CDR3, the DNA is TGTGCCAGTAGTTCAGACAGCTATGCATATAATTCACCCCTCCACTTT.